A selection of T cell receptor beta chains follows, all from one sample in a study of T-cell memory formation after mild COVID-19. TCRdb processed the 5' RACE reads anew with MiXCR; each CDR3 protein has one entry. Of a few hundred thousand distinct CDR3 sequences in the sample, about 15% were seen once. Sequenced material: PBMCs or a T cell subset sorted from them (not recorded which). The receptor source for this set is a man between 18 and 29 years old who had mild COVID-19 (a few samples of this study predate the infection). Cell type and time point are not known. Both conserved end residues are part of each CDR3. D genes are given only for firm matches. Size is stated for part of the rows, as once, few or many counts, or as a class when the clone is expanded.

>TRBJ2-1|few|TRBV20-1|TRBD2
CSASRTSGAGEQFF
>TRBJ1-4|.|TRBV20-1|.
CRGHQATNEKLFF
>TRBJ1-1|many|TRBV27|TRBD1
CASSLFGTGNTEAFF
>TRBJ1-1|few|TRBV7-2|.
CASSGYNEAFF
>TRBJ1-2|.|TRBV18|.
CASSPALGGNYGYTF
>TRBJ1-1|.|TRBV12-3/TRBV12-4|.
CASRWQLNTEAFF
>TRBJ2-5|.|TRBV12-3/TRBV12-4|.
CASSLGAGAQETQYF
>TRBJ2-7|.|TRBV19|.
CASSIDFTYEQYF
>TRBJ2-5|many|TRBV12-3/TRBV12-4|.
CASADWRGIMETQYF
>TRBJ1-1|few|TRBV4-3|.
CASSPGGGLNTEAFF
>TRBJ2-1|many|TRBV5-1|TRBD1
CASSQGVLSYNEQFF
>TRBJ2-1|.|TRBV3-1|.
CASSPSESSYNEQFF
>TRBJ2-3|few|TRBV5-1|TRBD1
CASSLAEGGGVDTQYF
>TRBJ2-4|.|TRBV6-5|.
CASKGRGLGMRDIQYF
>TRBJ2-2|.|TRBV6-2/TRBV6-3|TRBD1
CASSPTGPYTGELFF
>TRBJ1-4|.|TRBV6-5|.
CASSRRPVDEKLFF
>TRBJ1-3|.|TRBV11-2|.
CASSLGERADPSGNTIYF
>TRBJ1-1|.|TRBV5-4|.
CASSPRVSPRTEAFF
>TRBJ1-4|.|TRBV6-5|.
CASSYLAGLQEKLFF
>TRBJ2-5|few|TRBV27|TRBD1
CASSLSAGGWKTQYF
>TRBJ2-2|.|TRBV5-4|TRBD2
CASSSLSGGRTGELFF
>TRBJ2-3|.|TRBV9|.
CASSVPSRITDTQYF
>TRBJ1-4|.|TRBV7-6|.
CASSLASGTNEKLFF
>TRBJ2-3|.|TRBV18|.
CASSSENTQYF
>TRBJ2-1|few|TRBV12-3/TRBV12-4|.
CASSFAVADNEQFF
>TRBJ1-1|many|TRBV7-9|.
CASSLDGGAEAFF
>TRBJ1-2|few|TRBV12-3/TRBV12-4|.
CASSTLSFGGTYGYTF